The clone carrying this T cell receptor beta chain appeared a few times. Antigen specificity is unknown. The sample originates from a study of beta chain features in type 1 diabetes. Broader study findings: VDJ junctions from patients with type 1 diabetes contained fewer insertions and more deletions. Shorter TCRB CDR3s, moderately but significantly so, marked every one of the four CD4+ subsets in Type 1 diabetes patients. A potential influence of HLA type upon TCRB rearrangement remained unresolved herein. Any PCR bias toward short templates would affect both groups alike.

All of the isolated RNA was reverse transcribed, so expressed TCRB transcripts were sequenced. Repertoires were generated with immunoSEQ multiplex PCR, while TCRdb's copy carries only in-frame clones and drops some. This table has roughly 300,000 clones, around 9.3% appearing once. Trimming pared 5 bases from V and 2 bases from J, leaving 14 bases between. Germline values: CDR1 LNHDA, CDR2 SQIVND (reference sequence). The CDR3 is 15 residues long. CD45RO/CCR7/CD25/CD127/CD95/CD27 staining was used to isolate CD4+ naive, central memory, regulatory and stem cell-like memory cells by sorting. The sequenced material came from central memory CD4+ T cells from blood. V and J are TRBV19 and TRBJ2-3, with a possible D match to TRBD2 (6 bases). The sequence derives from a young man with type 1 diabetes. The DNA of the CDR3 is TGTGCCAGTAGTTTAAGCCTAGCGAACACAGATACGCAGTATTTT. Translated, it gives CASSLSLANTDTQYF.